The 21 T cell receptor beta chains below all came from one sample that was sequenced in a study of control samples from healthy donors and cancer patients. Method: immunoSEQ multiplex PCR; TCRdb's copy keeps in-frame clones and lacks some. The sample has some 210,000 clones, about 91% seen once. The sequenced material came from blood. The origin of the receptors is a man aged 30 to 45 in good health.

The chain employs TRBV11-2 and TRBJ2-2, with 9 positions matching TRBD1. Trimming at V came to 7 bases and at J to 6 bases, leaving 9 bases not matched to a gene. Germline lookup yields CDR1 SGHAT and CDR2 FQNNGV. The CDR3 is 15 amino acids. In DNA form, the CDR3 reads TGTGCCAGCAATTTCGGGACAGGGTTTCCCGGGGAGCTGTTTTTT. Its translation: CASNFGTGFPGELFF.

V and J are TRBV6-4 and TRBJ2-3; TRBD2 aligns across 7 bases. The junction had 0 bases not matched to a gene; V was cut back by 2 bases and J by 4 bases. The CDR3 has 13 amino acids. Germline CDR1 reads MRHNA; CDR2 reads SNTAGT. The CDR3 reads CASSDLAADTQYF. The CDR3, as DNA: TGTGCCAGCAGTGACCTAGCGGCAGATACGCAGTATTTT.

The V gene is TRBV28, the J gene TRBJ1-6; TRBD1 is a possible D gene (5 bases). V was pared by 6 bases and J by 3 bases, with 6 bases between. CDR1 and CDR2 (germline): MDHEN, SYDVKM. The CDR3 covers 13 residues. This CDR3 is CASRGDYNSPLHF. The CDR3 bases are TGTGCCAGCAGGGGGGACTATAATTCACCCCTCCACTTT.

A single count supports this clone. This rearrangement joins TRBV3-1 (or the pseudogene TRBV3-2) to TRBJ2-2; weak D call: TRBD2 (5 bases). This CDR3 has 16 amino acids. The germline V and J ends were trimmed by 3 bases and 5 bases, with 16 bases remaining between them. The V gene's germline CDR1 is LGHDT and CDR2 YNNKEL (reference sequence). The CDR3 loop reads CASSHGPDRGTGELFF. The CDR3 coding sequence is TGTGCCAGCAGCCATGGGCCGGACCGCGGGACCGGGGAGCTGTTTTTT.

This clone was detected only once. The chain couples TRBV19 to TRBJ2-7; 7 nucleotides agree with TRBD2. The CDR3 sequence is 15 residues long. Germline assignment: CDR1 LNHDA and CDR2 SQIVND (reference sequence). V shed 4 bases, J shed 1 base, and the junction held 7 bases outside the gene matches. The CDR3 nucleotides read TGTGCCAGTAGTAAAACCGGCGGGGGTTCCTACGAGCAGTACTTC. The encoded protein is CASSKTGGGSYEQYF.

V and J are TRBV10-3 and TRBJ1-2; 10 nucleotides agree with TRBD1. The J segment lost 6 bases and the V segment lost 3 bases, leaving 7 bases of the junction unmatched. The CDR3 has 15 amino acids. The germline V gene encodes CDR1 ENHRY and CDR2 SYGVKD. The CDR3 nucleotides read TGTGCCATCAGTGACCTCGGGACAGGGGTGAATGGCTACACCTTC. Translating it yields CAISDLGTGVNGYTF.

The chain recombines TRBV27 with TRBJ2-2; D possibly corresponds to TRBD2 (6 bases). The germline gives CDR1 MNHEY, CDR2 SMNVEV (reference sequence). The ends were cut back, 5 bases at V and 7 bases at J, with 8 bases in the middle. There are 12 residues in the CDR3. Here the CDR3 reads CASSISGGELFF. The CDR3, as DNA: TGTGCCAGCAGTATTAGCGGCGGGGAGCTGTTTTTT.

The chain has TRBV18 and TRBJ1-5; TRBD1 aligns across 8 bases. Looked up from germline, CDR1 is KGHSH and CDR2 is LQKENI. The CDR3 contains 13 residues. Losses at the gene ends were 8 bases for V and 2 bases for J; bases not matched to a gene: 2. The CDR3 DNA follows: TGTGCCAGCGGACAGGGCGGCAATCAGCCCCAGCATTTT. It encodes CASGQGGNQPQHF.

The chain joins TRBV6-2 or TRBV6-3 to TRBJ2-3; 9 nucleotides line up with TRBD2. V gave up 0 bases and J gave up 1 base; unmatched junction bases: 5. CDR1 and CDR2 from the germline V gene are MNHEY and SVGEGT. The length of the CDR3 is 17 residues. CDR3 amino acids: CASSYSPSGVGTDTQYF. CDR3 coding DNA: TGTGCCAGCAGTTACTCACCTAGCGGGGTTGGCACAGATACGCAGTATTTT.

The rearrangement joins TRBV6-5 to TRBJ1-5, with D perhaps matching TRBD1 (5 bases). The V gene lost 6 bases and the J gene lost 6 bases, with 18 bases spanning the gap. The germline V gene encodes CDR1 MNHEY and CDR2 SVGAGI. The CDR3 sequence is 15 residues long. This chain's CDR3 is CASRYDARGGQPQHF. CDR3 nucleotide sequence: TGTGCCAGCAGATACGACGCGCGGGGCGGTCAGCCCCAGCATTTT.

The rearrangement uses TRBV7-9 and TRBJ1-1, with D tentatively TRBD1 (6 bases). Trimming stripped 5 bases from V and 1 base from J, with 14 bases between. Germline CDR1 SEHNR, CDR2 FQNEAQ (reference sequence). The CDR3 loop spans 15 amino acids. The CDR3 here is CASSPGPQGNTEAFF. The CDR3 DNA follows: TGTGCCAGCAGCCCCGGACCACAGGGGAACACTGAAGCTTTCTTT.

This sequence joins TRBV28 and TRBJ2-3; no clear D gene. The CDR3 sequence is 12 residues long. Trimming took off 3 bases at V and 4 bases at J, with 5 bases between the two ends. Germline CDR1 reads MDHEN; CDR2 reads SYDVKM. CDR3 protein: CASSLRPDTQYF. The CDR3 DNA reads as TGTGCCAGCAGTTTGAGACCAGATACGCAGTATTTT.

The chain combines TRBV6-5 with TRBJ2-1; TRBD1 matches 10 bases. This CDR3 is built from 15 residues. The V and J ends lost 6 bases and 7 bases, in that order; junction bases with no gene match: 9. Per germline, CDR1 MNHEY and CDR2 SVGAGI. The CDR3 spells CASSPGQGNRNEQFF. DNA of the CDR3: TGTGCCAGCAGCCCGGGACAGGGGAATAGAAATGAGCAGTTCTTC.

The chain has TRBV3-1 (or the pseudogene TRBV3-2) and TRBJ2-1; no clear D gene. V was pared by 0 bases and J by 3 bases, with 9 bases between. Germline V gene sequence: CDR1 LGHDT, CDR2 YNNKEL (reference sequence). There are 15 residues in the CDR3. The CDR3 region has the DNA TGTGCCAGCAGCCAAGAAGGCGCAAACTACAATGAGCAGTTCTTC. This encodes CASSQEGANYNEQFF.

This chain joins TRBV9 and TRBJ1-5; no reliable D call. This CDR3 is built from 14 residues. Trimming took off 2 bases at V and 2 bases at J, with 8 bases between the two ends. CDR1 is SGDLS and CDR2 is YYNGEE in the germline V gene. The CDR3 here is CASSVGGGNQPQHF. The DNA of the CDR3 is TGTGCCAGCAGCGTGGGTGGTGGCAATCAGCCCCAGCATTTT.

The chain couples TRBV3-1 (or the pseudogene TRBV3-2) to TRBJ2-7; 10 nucleotides align to TRBD1. Germline trimming cut 4 bases from V and 2 bases from J; bases unmatched to any gene: 5. The CDR3 has 15 amino acids. The germline CDR1 and CDR2 sequences are LGHDT and YNNKEL (reference sequence). This chain's CDR3 is CASSPAGTGAYEQYF. The CDR3, as DNA: TGTGCCAGCAGCCCCGCCGGGACAGGGGCCTACGAGCAGTACTTC.

In DNA, the CDR3 is TGTGCCAGCTCGCAGGGAACCGGGGAGCTGTTTTTT. Translation gives CASSQGTGELFF. The rearrangement joins TRBV18 to TRBJ2-2; D is possibly TRBD1 (5 bases). The CDR3 length is 12 residues. V dropped 6 bases and J dropped 5 bases, with 7 bases sitting between them. Germline V gene sequence: CDR1 KGHSH, CDR2 LQKENI.

The chain couples TRBV5-1 to TRBJ1-3; D is undetermined. V was shortened by 4 bases and J by 4 bases, with 9 bases between the two germline ends. CDR3 size: 13 residues. Germline V lookup: CDR1 SGHRS, CDR2 YFSETQ. The DNA for the CDR3 is TGCGCCAGCAGCGTGGACTTAGGAAACACCATATATTTT. Translated, it gives CASSVDLGNTIYF.

This clone was recorded only once. The rearrangement uses TRBV6-1 and TRBJ1-1; no reliable D call. Germline V lookup: CDR1 MNHNS, CDR2 SASEGT. Trimming left V 1 base short and J 0 bases short, with 12 bases between. The CDR3 sequence is 16 residues long. The CDR3 is CASSEVLVGMNTEAFF. Here the CDR3 DNA reads TGTGCCAGCAGTGAAGTTCTGGTTGGGATGAACACTGAAGCTTTCTTT.

CDR3 DNA: TGTGCCAGCCCCACTAGCGGTCTGGGTGAGCAGTTCTTC. It codes for CASPTSGLGEQFF. V usage is TRBV6-5 and J usage is TRBJ2-1, with 8 bases matching TRBD2. Per the germline V gene, CDR1 is MNHEY and CDR2 is SVGAGI. This CDR3 contains 13 residues. V shed 8 bases and J 9 bases; nucleotides not matched to a gene: 9.

The chain combines TRBV13 with TRBJ1-1, with D possibly TRBD1 on 5 matching bases. This CDR3 region has 15 residues. Germline V lookup: CDR1 PRHDT, CDR2 FYEKMQ (reference sequence). Trimming removed 3 bases from V and 1 base from J, with 12 bases in between. The CDR3 nucleotides are TGTGCCAGCAGCTTGCGGGGGACGGGGAACACTGAAGCTTTCTTT. It specifies CASSLRGTGNTEAFF.